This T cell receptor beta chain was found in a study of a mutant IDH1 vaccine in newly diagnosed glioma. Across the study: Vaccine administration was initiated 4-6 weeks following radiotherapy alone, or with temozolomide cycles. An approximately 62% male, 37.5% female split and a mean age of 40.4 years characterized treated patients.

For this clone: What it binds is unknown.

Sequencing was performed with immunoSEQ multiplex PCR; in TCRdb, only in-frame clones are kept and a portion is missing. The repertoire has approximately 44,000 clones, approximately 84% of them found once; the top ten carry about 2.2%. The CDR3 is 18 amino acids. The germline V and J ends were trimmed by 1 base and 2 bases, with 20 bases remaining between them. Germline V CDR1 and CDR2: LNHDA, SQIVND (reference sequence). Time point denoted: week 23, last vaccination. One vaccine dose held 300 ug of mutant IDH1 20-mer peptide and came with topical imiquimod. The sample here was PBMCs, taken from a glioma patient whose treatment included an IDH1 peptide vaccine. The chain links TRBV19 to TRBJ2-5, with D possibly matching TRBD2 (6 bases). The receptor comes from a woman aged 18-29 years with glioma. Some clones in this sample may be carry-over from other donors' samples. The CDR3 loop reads CASSIVVRRGGGQETQYF. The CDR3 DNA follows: TGTGCCAGTAGTATAGTTGTAAGAAGGGGAGGAGGTCAAGAGACCCAGTACTTC.